The source of this TCR beta chain is a study of vaccination effects on CD4 cells after COVID-19 (dated by TCRdb to between 2020 and 2023). Concerning the study at large: Across the study, the median time from the second dose to post-vaccine sampling was 72 days (range 14 to 241). The study compared SARS-CoV-2 spike-specific CD4+ TCR repertoires before and after mRNA vaccination in COVID-19 convalescent patients and infection-naive vaccine recipients. The full study included 9 to 10 COVID-19 convalescent patients and a handful of SARS-CoV-2-naive healthy vaccine recipients. In the study, cultures from other donors were sequenced using the Oncomine TCR Beta short-read assay on an Illumina iSeq 100. General findings and caveats noted by the study authors: Among healthy vaccine recipients, nearly all vaccine-induced clones were SARS-CoV-2 mono-reactive, and only 1 of 255 was cross-reactive with common cold coronaviruses. Only a small number of convalescent patients were included, and no early post-infection timepoints were available, which limited the study. Clones induced by infection and clones induced by vaccination both contracted markedly at late timepoints after vaccination, which fits with T cell responses waning over time.

V was cut back by 3 bases and J by 6 bases, leaving a gap of 14 bases between them. Its CDR3 holds 15 amino acids, cysteine through phenylalanine. CDR3 DNA is the only sequence kept; it has 45 bases, read in frame from the first base. The CDR1 and CDR2 encoded by the germline V gene are KGHDR and SFDVKD. In the ViraFEST assay, PBMC were stimulated with viral peptide pools, and antigen-specific CD4+ T cell clonotypes were then identified by expansion using TCR sequencing. After more than nine days of culture, CD4+ T cells were isolated with the EasySep CD4+ T cell isolation kit. Two doses of either the BNT162b2 or the mRNA-1273 mRNA SARS-CoV-2 vaccine were administered to participants. None of the healthy vaccine recipients had a prior SARS-CoV-2 infection, which was confirmed by nucleocapsid antibody tests that came back negative both before and after vaccination. Some 2 million PBMC per well were cultured in IMDM with around 5% human AB serum, 8.5 to 10 IU/ml IL-2 and gentamicin, plus 10 ug/ml peptides. Half of the culture medium was replaced with fresh IL-2-containing medium on days 3 and 7. Unless noted otherwise, every peptide stimulation condition was cultured in triplicate wells. Using Ficoll-Paque Plus gradient centrifugation, PBMC were separated from whole blood and then either used fresh or cryopreserved at -140C. The spike proteins of SARS-CoV-2 and of the common cold coronaviruses HCoV-NL63, HCoV-OC43 and HCoV-229E were spanned by overlapping peptide pools. The QIAamp micro DNA kit was used to extract genomic DNA from the cultured CD4+ T cells.

The method was the immunoSEQ multiplex PCR assay. DNA from the cultured and isolated CD4+ T cells underwent TCR beta CDR3 sequencing. Per the source publication's procedure: Non-productive TCR sequences were removed and reads were trimmed to the CDR3 region, keeping CDR3s of at least 7 amino acids. Antigen-specific clonotypes were identified using the MANAFEST web app by comparison of expansion in peptide wells against reference cultures. To be called positive, a clone needed expansion at FDR<0.05 compared with the reference and with all other wells, an odds ratio greater than 5, and a frequency greater than 0.1% in two replicate wells. A clonotype was called cross-reactive if it was significantly expanded both in SARS-CoV-2 spike wells and in at least one common cold coronavirus spike condition. Using the stringdist R package, CDR3 similarity was measured by Levenshtein distance, and unrooted trees were constructed with ape in R 3.6.1. The immuneACCESS repertoire file appears here via TCRdb, limited to in-frame rearrangements. These files lack a portion of the clones; in checked studies, under half of the deficit traces to unresolved V genes, and the cause of the others is not known. That table is the source of V, J and clone size, and D and trimming were worked out from the DNA. This sample has tens of thousands of clones in its table, and under 85% of those were observed once. Together, the top ten hold over 0.95% of the sample.

This clone came up a few times. No cognate antigen has been identified for it. No base qualities exist here, and no much larger clone lies one base off it. This sample comprised CD4+ T cells from PBMCs cultured with HCoV-OC43 spike peptides, obtained after COVID-19 vaccination. The cell subset or site label corresponds to: HCoV-OC43 spike overlapping peptide pool stimulation. The chain employs TRBV24-1 and TRBJ2-1; the D region possibly corresponds to TRBD2 (6 bases align). The clonotype originates from a human donor who received a COVID-19 vaccine. In nucleotide form, the sequence is TGTGCCACCAGTGATCCCGGGACTCCGTTCAATGAGCAGTTCTTC. Translated, this gives CATSDPGTPFNEQFF.